A single sample is the source of the 15 T cell receptor beta chains below, sequenced in a study of T-cell reconstitution after alpha-beta-depleted transplantation in children. A TCRbeta library incorporating unique molecular identifiers was prepared. A single record per CDR3 protein comes from TCRdb applying MiXCR to the PCR reads. The sample records hundreds of thousands of distinct CDR3 sequences, roughly 18% being singletons. Sequences were derived from PBMCs from the stem cell graft donor, sampled from the stem cell graft. These receptors were obtained from a human donor who donated a stem cell graft to a child with acute lymphoblastic leukemia.

This clonotype came up once. V gene TRBV30 combines with J gene TRBJ2-1; 9 positions agree with TRBD2. The CDR3 covers 18 residues. The V and J ends lost 0 bases and 8 bases, in that order; junction bases with no gene match: 17. Germline values: CDR1 GTSNPN, CDR2 SVGIG (reference sequence). The CDR3 loop is CAWSVGPQGLALSDEQFF. The CDR3 DNA is TGTGCCTGGAGTGTAGGTCCGCAGGGACTAGCTCTCAGCGATGAGCAGTTCTTC.

This clonotype was seen a few times. DNA of the CDR3: TGTGCCAGCAGCAAAGAGAAGAGAGGCGGGTACACTGAAGCTTTCTTT. Amino acids: CASSKEKRGGYTEAFF. This rearrangement joins TRBV21-1 to TRBJ1-1. TRBV21-1 is marked as a pseudogene. The CDR3 has 16 amino acids.

V usage is TRBV10-1 and J usage is TRBJ2-7; TRBD1 matches 7 bases. The CDR3 is made up of 12 amino acids. V gave up 6 bases and J gave up 6 bases; unmatched junction bases: 5. Per the germline V gene, CDR1 is WNHNN and CDR2 is SYGVQD (reference sequence). The CDR3 is CASSVGQSEQYF. CDR3 in DNA: TGCGCCAGCAGCGTGGGACAGTCCGAGCAGTACTTC.

This chain uses TRBV7-9 with TRBJ1-5; the D gene is possibly TRBD1 (6 bases). The germline CDR1 and CDR2 sequences are SEHNR and FQNEAQ (reference sequence). CDR3 size: 14 residues. V lost 5 bases to trimming and J lost 3 bases, with 11 bases between them. The CDR3 reads CASSVGQLNQPQHF. The CDR3 nucleotides are TGTGCCAGCAGCGTCGGACAGCTCAATCAGCCCCAGCATTTT.

This clonotype was counted only a few times. In DNA, the CDR3 is TGTGCCAGCACCGACAGCCCCGTTTACTCTGGAAACACCATATATTTT. The encoded protein is CASTDSPVYSGNTIYF. The rearrangement links TRBV12-3 or TRBV12-4 to TRBJ1-3, with D possibly being TRBD1 (5 bases). The length of the CDR3 is 16 residues. The V gene lost 7 bases and the J gene lost 0 bases, with 16 bases spanning the gap.

This clonotype occurred many times. V gene TRBV12-3 or TRBV12-4 combines with J gene TRBJ1-5; the D is unclear. The V end lost 3 bases, the J end lost 6 bases, and 3 bases lay between the germline ends. This CDR3 is built from 11 residues. The CDR3 region is CASSFSQPQHF. The CDR3 coding sequence is TGTGCCAGCAGTTTCAGTCAGCCCCAGCATTTT.

The chain combines TRBV7-8 with TRBJ1-3, with D perhaps TRBD1 (5 bases). This CDR3 comprises 15 residues. V lost 1 base, J lost 4 bases, and 11 bases lay in between. The germline V gene encodes CDR1 SGHVS and CDR2 FQNEAQ. For the CDR3, the DNA is TGTGCCAGCAGCTTAGTGGGGACGCTCGGAAACACCATATATTTT. Amino acid sequence: CASSLVGTLGNTIYF.

The V and J genes are TRBV5-1 and TRBJ2-3; TRBD2 aligns across 11 bases. The CDR3 runs to 18 residues. Unmatched junction bases numbered 15, after V lost 3 bases and J lost 6 bases. CDR1 is SGHRS and CDR2 is YFSETQ in the germline V gene. The CDR3 reads CASSWGLAAPALTDTQYF. CDR3 coding DNA: TGCGCCAGCAGCTGGGGACTAGCGGCACCAGCACTTACGGATACGCAGTATTTT.

The gene calls are TRBV12-3 or TRBV12-4 and TRBJ2-1; no clear D. V was pared by 0 bases and J by 7 bases, with 7 bases between. This CDR3 has 13 amino acids. DNA of the CDR3: TGTGCCAGCAGTTTAGCTCAGAGGAATGAGCAGTTCTTC. Amino acid sequence: CASSLAQRNEQFF.

This clonotype was seen only a few times. CDR3 sequence (DNA): TGCGCCAGCAGCCACGGACTAGCGGTGGAGTACGAGCAGTACTTC. It translates to CASSHGLAVEYEQYF. The chain joins TRBV4-1 to TRBJ2-7; 10 nucleotides agree with TRBD2. Per germline, CDR1 MGHRA and CDR2 YSYEKL. Losses at the gene ends were 3 bases for V and 4 bases for J; bases not matched to a gene: 6. The CDR3 is made up of 15 amino acids.

The chain employs TRBV20-1 and TRBJ2-5; 11 nucleotides agree with TRBD2. The CDR3 consists of 16 residues. Germline loops: CDR1 DFQATT, CDR2 SNEGSKA (reference sequence). V was pared by 5 bases and J by 3 bases, with 11 bases of the junction left unmatched. For the CDR3, the DNA is TGCAGTGCTGCGACTAGCGGGGCATTCCTCAAAGAGACCCAGTACTTC. This codes for CSAATSGAFLKETQYF.

The chain links TRBV5-4 to TRBJ2-7, with 11 bases matching TRBD2. The V segment lost 4 bases and the J segment 1 base; nucleotides outside the gene matches: 10. CDR1 and CDR2 (germline): SGHNT, YYREEE (reference sequence). This CDR3 spans 17 amino acids. The CDR3 DNA is TGTGCCAGCAGCCGCTATATACTAGCGGGAGAATCCTACGAGCAGTACTTC. This translates into CASSRYILAGESYEQYF.

This clonotype was counted between two and nine times. The genes are TRBV20-1 and TRBJ2-3; the D call may be TRBD1 or TRBD2 (5 bases each). CDR3 length equals 15 residues. With 0 bases removed from V and 7 bases from J, the gap between germline ends came to 17 bases. The germline gives CDR1 DFQATT, CDR2 SNEGSKA (reference sequence). In DNA, the CDR3 is TGCAGTGCTAGAGATTCCGGGACGCCGGGTAATACGCAGTATTTT. This translates into CSARDSGTPGNTQYF.

The chain carries TRBV11-1 and TRBJ2-5; 14 bases match TRBD2. CDR1 and CDR2 from the germline V gene are SGHAT and FQDESV (reference sequence). This CDR3 comprises 18 residues. The V gene end was trimmed by 0 bases and the J gene end by 4 bases; junction bases not matched to a gene: 7. CDR3 nucleotides: TGTGCCAGCAGCTTAGCTCCTCCGGGACTAGCGGGAGCAGAGACCCAGTACTTC. This encodes CASSLAPPGLAGAETQYF.

The chain joins TRBV18 to TRBJ2-3; TRBD2 aligns across 8 bases. The CDR3 is made up of 18 amino acids. Germline CDR1 and CDR2: KGHSH and LQKENI. Trimming took 2 bases from V and 4 from J; bases not matched to a gene: 14. CDR3 loop: CASSPSFTAGVFADTQYF. In nucleotides, the CDR3 is TGTGCCAGCTCACCATCTTTCACAGCGGGAGTTTTCGCAGATACGCAGTATTTT.